These T cell receptor beta chains were read from a single sample in a study of blood T cell repertoires in COVID-19. Sequenced by immunoSEQ multiplex PCR; TCRdb stores in-frame clones only, minus some. Seen here are some 140,000 clones, roughly 84% observed once, and the top ten hold 1.4%. Sequences were obtained from peripheral blood. These TCRs come from a man aged 60 to 75 with acute or convalescent COVID-19. Both conserved end residues are part of each CDR3. The D gene is left open where the match is weak. Part of the rows lack a size; the others show once, few, many or a class for expanded clones.

abundance	v_gene	j_gene	d_gene	CDR3nt	CDR3aa
NA	TRBV19	TRBJ2-7	TRBD1	TGTGCCAGTAGTCAATTGGACAGGGAAACCGAGCAGTACTTC	CASSQLDRETEQYF
few	TRBV3-1/TRBV3-2	TRBJ2-5	TRBD1	TGTGCCAGCAGCCAAAATACAGGGGGCAGGGAGACCCAGTACTTC	CASSQNTGGRETQYF
NA	TRBV2	TRBJ2-7	TRBD1	TGTGCCAGCACCTTTATTCAGGGACAGGGGGCTTACGAGCAGTACTTC	CASTFIQGQGAYEQYF
NA	TRBV7-2	TRBJ2-7	NA	TGTGCCAGCAGCTTTAGTACAGGGCCGTCCTACGAGCAGTACTTC	CASSFSTGPSYEQYF
NA	TRBV14	TRBJ1-1	NA	TGTGCCAGCAGCCAAGGTTGGGGCCCCATGAACACTGAAGCTTTCTTT	CASSQGWGPMNTEAFF
once	TRBV7-9	TRBJ1-1	NA	TGTGCCAGCAGCCAGTTCATGAACACTGAAGCTTTCTTT	CASSQFMNTEAFF
NA	TRBV10-3	TRBJ2-7	TRBD1	TGTGCCATCAGTGGGGACAGCTACGAGCAGTACTTC	CAISGDSYEQYF
NA	TRBV9	TRBJ2-2	TRBD2	TGTGCCAGCAGCCCCCGGACTAGCTCGGACGGGGAGCTGTTTTTT	CASSPRTSSDGELFF
NA	TRBV2	TRBJ2-2	TRBD2	TGTGCCAGCACACTAGCGGGGGTTTACACCGGGGAGCTGTTTTTT	CASTLAGVYTGELFF
NA	TRBV7-3	TRBJ2-7	NA	TGTGCCAGCAGCTTAAATCGCGGCTACGAGCAGTACTTC	CASSLNRGYEQYF
NA	TRBV6-5	TRBJ2-7	TRBD1	TGTGCCAGCAGTTACCTGGACAGGGTTTACGAGCAGTACTTC	CASSYLDRVYEQYF
once	TRBV30	TRBJ1-4	NA	TGTGCCTGGGCAGTAAGGGTTGGGGCGGCCGTTGAAAAACTGTTTTTT	CAWAVRVGAAVEKLFF
once	TRBV12-3/TRBV12-4	TRBJ2-7	NA	TGTGCCAGCACGGGGGAGGGGGGCTACGAGCAGTACTTC	CASTGEGGYEQYF
many	TRBV27	TRBJ2-5	NA	TGTGCCAGCAGTTTCAACCCAGGCAGTGTCGAGACCCAGTACTTC	CASSFNPGSVETQYF
NA	TRBV6-5	TRBJ2-2	NA	TGTGCCAGCCGCAGGGAGAACACCGGGGAGCTGTTTTTT	CASRRENTGELFF
few	TRBV10-1	TRBJ2-2	TRBD2	TGCGCCAGCAGTGCTCTAGCGGGGGGGCCGGACACCGGGGAGCTGTTTTTT	CASSALAGGPDTGELFF
NA	TRBV11-2	TRBJ1-2	NA	TGTGCCAGCAGCTTAGGGCAGACAAAGAACTATGGCTACACCTTC	CASSLGQTKNYGYTF
once	TRBV29-1	TRBJ1-1	NA	TGCAGCGTTGAGGAGGCAGATAAAAGGTACACTGAAGCTTTCTTT	CSVEEADKRYTEAFF
NA	TRBV12-5	TRBJ1-5	TRBD1	TGTGCTAGTGGTTCATCGGGACAGGGTTATCTTAGCAATCAGCCCCAGCATTTT	CASGSSGQGYLSNQPQHF
NA	TRBV5-1	TRBJ2-5	NA	TGCGCCAGCAGCTCAGTCTCCGGGGACCAAGAGACCCAGTACTTC	CASSSVSGDQETQYF
NA	TRBV19	TRBJ1-4	NA	TGTGCCAGTAGTATTGGCGGGACTAATGAAAAACTGTTTTTT	CASSIGGTNEKLFF
NA	TRBV6-5	TRBJ1-6	NA	TGTGCCAGCAGTTACCTCATGAGCTCCTATAATTCACCCCTCCACTTT	CASSYLMSSYNSPLHF
NA	TRBV11-2	TRBJ2-5	TRBD2	TGTGCCAGCAGCTTAGGAAGCGGGGGACACGAGACCCAGTACTTC	CASSLGSGGHETQYF